The present entry profiles one TCR beta chain with its context. Its recognized antigen is unknown. Base qualities are not at hand, and no much larger clone is one base apart. The CDR3 regions of human TCRbeta chains were subjected to immunosequencing. The paper's data handling went like this. TCRs in the repertoires were compared against a reference library of SARS-CoV-2-specific TCRs that had been generated with the MIRA antigen-specificity platform. Breadth meant the fraction of unique TCRs that were SARS-CoV-2-associated, whereas depth meant the fraction of total T cells that were SARS-CoV-2-associated. Using the MIRA data, each spike-specific TCR was mapped to the spike region that the TCR reacts to and placed in a CD4 or CD8 class. Log10-transformed breadth and depth values were compared by one-way ANOVA with Sidak's multiple comparisons tests. TCRdb mirrors the immuneACCESS table, restricted to in-frame sequences. Some clones are absent from its copies; in checked studies, under half trace to an unresolved V gene, and the reason for the others is unknown. From that table come the V and J calls and clone size; the DNA was used to work out D and trimming. For this sample there are approximately 89,000 clones; around nine tenths appear just once. The ten largest account for roughly 11% of the sample.

These data are taken from a study of T cell responses to AZD1222 COVID-19 vaccine (dated by TCRdb to the early 2020s). Notes on the research overall: A total of 233 trial participants underwent TCR sequencing, of whom roughly 210 had received two doses of AZD1222 and roughly 26 had received two doses of the MenACWY control vaccine. Enrollment into the trials was organized by age into subgroups of 18-55, 56-69 and 70-plus years, and those subgroups contained approximately 160, 26 and 62 TCR-sequenced participants, respectively. General study outcomes and caveats: Because no samples from the day 14 peak response were available, repertoires could be characterized only after the peak T cell response. Nearly half of unique spike-specific TCRs reportedly recognized epitopes outside regions mutated in the B.1.351 and B.1.1.7 variants. The 56-69-year group was small, and its depth increase did not reach significance, likely because of low power. Participants were mostly white British and included more females than males, and it was suggested by the authors that clonal diversity may have been underestimated. The whole spike protein was spanned by vaccine-associated CD4 TCRs, and dominant responses were seen in regions 160-218 and 743-854. Spike-specific TCR breadth and depth rose significantly after two AZD1222 doses compared with day 0 and with MenACWY recipients. Conclusions about previously exposed vaccinees were limited because only six AZD1222 recipients were SARS-CoV-2 seropositive at baseline.

The sample's time point label, in plain terms: about 28 days (+/-7) after the second vaccine dose. AZD1222 recipients with second doses at about 4 weeks or about 12 weeks were pooled, because spike-specific TCR depth and breadth did not differ between schedules. Vaccinee samples were obtained from the UK trials COV001 and COV002, which included a single-blind randomized controlled phase 2/3 trial of AZD1222 (ChAdOx1 nCoV-19) in healthy adults. For TCRbeta chain sequencing, PBMC samples from trial participants were taken at day 0 and at day 28 after the second dose. Looking up the germline V gene (reference sequence) yields CDR1 MNHEY and CDR2 SMNVEV. Trimming accounts for 4 bases at V and 3 bases at J, while the number of junction bases matched to no gene is 12. There are 16 amino acids in the CDR3, from cysteine to phenylalanine inclusive. The CDR3 DNA has 48 bases and is translated from base 1.

The material was peripheral blood, obtained 28 days after the second AZD1222 dose. The TCR was taken from an adult who received the AZD1222 COVID-19 vaccine. The sequence joins TRBV27 to TRBJ2-7, with 7 bases in between that match TRBD2. DNA sequence: TGTGCCAGCAGTTCTATCGGGGGGAGGTTGAGCTACGAGCAGTACTTC. Translated, it reads CASSSIGGRLSYEQYF.